The 22 T cell receptor beta chains reported below all come from one sample, sequenced in a study of cytomegalovirus exposure and HLA in healthy donors. With 60 Vbeta and 13 Jbeta primers, the PCR was carried out. The repertoire was sequenced with immunoSEQ multiplex PCR; TCRdb's copy has only in-frame clones and lacks some. The sample comprises about 130,000 clones, around three quarters of which are singletons, and about 3.1% rests with the top ten. The specimen sequenced was PBMCs. All receptors derive from a man aged 35-49 years in good health and CMV-seronegative.

The V call is TRBV5-4, the J call TRBJ2-3; 8 nucleotides agree with TRBD1. Per the germline V gene, CDR1 is SGHNT and CDR2 is YYREEE (reference sequence). The CDR3 covers 16 residues. V shed 0 bases, J shed 4 bases, and the junction held 7 bases outside the gene matches. The CDR3 DNA reads TGTGCCAGCAGCTTGGTTTCCGGACAGGGAGCAGATACGCAGTATTTT. Its protein is CASSLVSGQGADTQYF.

The J gene is TRBJ2-7, the V gene TRBV7-6, with 8 bases aligning to TRBD1. Germline loops: CDR1 SGHVS, CDR2 FNYEAQ. This CDR3 is built from 15 residues. Unmatched junction bases numbered 6, after V lost 3 bases and J lost 2 bases. The CDR3 spells CASSLEARGPYEQYF. The CDR3 nucleotides are TGTGCCAGCAGCTTGGAGGCCAGGGGGCCCTACGAGCAGTACTTC.

The sample holds a few counts of this clone. The V call is TRBV15, the J call TRBJ2-3, with TRBD1 matching over 10 bases. The V segment lost 1 base and the J segment 3 bases; nucleotides outside the gene matches: 4. The CDR3 consists of 16 residues. Germline-derived CDR1 and CDR2 are LNHNV and YYDKDF (reference sequence). The CDR3 DNA follows: TGTGCCACCAGCAGAGGGACAGGGGGTTGGACAGATACGCAGTATTTT. Translation: CATSRGTGGWTDTQYF.

In this sample, this clone turned up once. This chain joins TRBV7-8 and TRBJ2-5, with TRBD2 matching 11 bases. V trimming: 5 bases; J trimming: 1 base; junction bases outside the gene matches: 3. Germline V lookup: CDR1 SGHVS, CDR2 FQNEAQ. This CDR3 has 15 residues. The CDR3 DNA reads as TGTGCCAGCAGCAACGGACTAGCGGGCCAAGAGACCCAGTACTTC. This encodes CASSNGLAGQETQYF. The entire variable domain, with the rest obtained from reference TRBV7-8 and TRBJ2-5, is as follows: GAGVSQSPRYKVAKRGQDVALRCDPISGHVSLFWYQQALGQGPEFLTYFQNEAQLDKSGLPSDRFFAERPEGSVSTLKIQRTQQEDSAVYLCASSNGLAGQETQYFGPGTRLLVL.

The V and J genes are TRBV5-1 and TRBJ2-5; TRBD2 agrees at 8 bases. Germline V gives CDR1 SGHRS, CDR2 YFSETQ. V dropped 3 bases and J dropped 2; count of bases not matched to a gene: 6. CDR3 length: 15 amino acids. The CDR3, as DNA: TGCGCCAGCAGCTCCCGGGAGGGCTTGCAAGAGACCCAGTACTTC. It codes for CASSSREGLQETQYF.

V and J are TRBV6-6 and TRBJ2-7, with D possibly matching TRBD2 (6 bases). Germline-derived CDR1 and CDR2 are MNHNY and SVGAGI (reference sequence). V dropped 5 bases and J dropped 4 bases, with 12 bases sitting between them. The CDR3 extends over 13 amino acids. The DNA for the CDR3 is TGTGCCAGCAGTGACGCGACTAGGTACGAGCAGTACTTC. Its translation is CASSDATRYEQYF.

The chain recombines TRBV7-2 with TRBJ2-7; tentative D call: TRBD1 (6 bases). The CDR3 is 15 residues long. Trimming stripped 5 bases from V and 4 bases from J, with 18 bases between. Germline V lookup: CDR1 SGHTA, CDR2 FQGNSA. CDR3 sequence: CASSRTGMGAYEQYF. The CDR3 coding sequence is TGTGCCAGCAGCCGAACAGGGATGGGTGCTTACGAGCAGTACTTC.

The rearrangement uses TRBV4-3 and TRBJ1-2, with D maybe TRBD1 (5 bases). This CDR3 region has 14 residues. V was cut by 1 base and J by 11 bases, with 17 bases left in between. The germline gives CDR1 LGHNA, CDR2 YSLEER. The chain's CDR3 is CASSQVAGTGGYTF. CDR3 sequence (DNA): TGCGCCAGCAGCCAAGTGGCCGGGACTGGCGGATACACCTTC.

This clone has only a few counts. The chain carries TRBV6-5 and TRBJ1-2, with D possibly being TRBD1 (5 bases). Trimming removed 2 bases at V and 8 bases at J, with 9 bases between. Germline V gene sequence: CDR1 MNHEY, CDR2 SVGAGI. CDR3 length: 12 residues. The CDR3 DNA reads as TGTGCCAGCAGTTACAGGGGCCAGGGCTACACCTTC. It yields the protein CASSYRGQGYTF.

Only one count was recorded for this clone. This rearrangement joins TRBV5-1 to TRBJ2-1; 9 bases align to TRBD1. J was trimmed by 2 bases and V by 3 bases; bases with no gene match: 3. This CDR3 is 15 amino acids long. Germline CDR1 reads SGHRS; CDR2 reads YFSETQ. DNA of the CDR3: TGCGCCAGCAGCTCACAGGGGGCCCCCTACAATGAGCAGTTCTTC. Its translation is CASSSQGAPYNEQFF. Supplemented by reference TRBV5-1 and TRBJ2-1, the full variable domain reads KAGVTQTPRYLIKTRGQQVTLSCSPISGHRSVSWYQQTPGQGLQFLFEYFSETQRNKGNFPGRFSGRQFSNSRSEMNVSTLELGDSALYLCASSSQGAPYNEQFFGPGTRLTVL.

The chain joins TRBV7-2 to TRBJ1-1, with TRBD1 matching over 7 bases. The V and J ends lost 5 bases and 1 base, in that order; junction bases with no gene match: 4. CDR1 and CDR2 (germline): SGHTA, FQGNSA. There are 14 residues in the CDR3. The CDR3 spells CASSPRTGNTEAFF. DNA for the CDR3: TGTGCCAGCAGCCCGAGGACAGGGAACACTGAAGCTTTCTTT.

The chain recombines TRBV28 with TRBJ2-7, with a possible D match to TRBD2 (7 bases). Trimming removed 4 bases at V and 0 bases at J, with 13 bases between. From germline, CDR1 is MDHEN and CDR2 SYDVKM. CDR3 size: 15 residues. CDR3 sequence reads: CASSSGGLSSYEQYF. For the CDR3, the DNA is TGTGCCAGCAGTTCGGGGGGCTTGAGCTCCTACGAGCAGTACTTC.

This clone was seen a single time. The chain links TRBV28 to TRBJ1-4; 7 bases agree with TRBD1. The CDR3 consists of 15 residues. J lost 5 bases, V lost 3 bases, and 6 bases had no gene match. The V gene's germline CDR1 is MDHEN and CDR2 SYDVKM. The chain's CDR3 is CASSFGDRGNEKLFF. The CDR3, as DNA: TGTGCCAGCAGTTTCGGGGACAGAGGGAATGAAAAACTGTTTTTT.

V is TRBV6-5 and J is TRBJ2-1; TRBD2 matches 14 bases. V gave up 6 bases and J gave up 8 bases; unmatched junction bases: 3. From germline, CDR1 is MNHEY and CDR2 SVGAGI. CDR3 length equals 14 residues. This CDR3 is CASRRTSGRYEQFF. The CDR3 DNA follows: TGTGCCAGCAGAAGGACTAGCGGGAGGTATGAGCAGTTCTTC.

V and J are TRBV23-1 and TRBJ2-7; the D gene is possibly TRBD1 (5 bases). TRBV23-1 is filed as an ORF, its function uncertain. This CDR3 contains 16 residues. The V end lost 5 bases, the J end lost 2 bases, and 19 bases lay between the germline ends. In DNA form, the CDR3 reads TGCGCCAGCAGTTTCTCAGTATCCAGGACAACCTACGAGCAGTACTTC. Protein product: CASSFSVSRTTYEQYF.

For the CDR3, the DNA is TGCGCCAGCAGTGAGGCGAGACTAGCGCTTACCTCCTACAATGAGCAGTTCTTC. As protein: CASSEARLALTSYNEQFF. The chain combines TRBV10-2 with TRBJ2-1, with 8 bases identical to TRBD2. CDR3 length: 18 amino acids. In germline, CDR1 is WSHSY, CDR2 SAAADI. V lost 2 bases, J lost 0 bases, and 9 bases stayed unmatched.

The rearrangement uses TRBV5-1 and TRBJ2-6, with 10 bases fitting TRBD1. The length of the CDR3 is 18 residues. V dropped 0 bases and J dropped 2; count of bases not matched to a gene: 5. Looked up from germline, CDR1 is SGHRS and CDR2 is YFSETQ. The CDR3 region is CASSLGWTGGTGANVLTF. CDR3 coding DNA: TGCGCCAGCAGCTTGGGGTGGACAGGGGGAACTGGGGCCAACGTCCTGACTTTC.

This chain joins TRBV5-4 and TRBJ1-5; 7 bases are shared with TRBD1. Germline assignment: CDR1 SGHNT and CDR2 YYREEE (reference sequence). V shed 4 bases and J 10 bases; nucleotides not matched to a gene: 14. CDR3 length equals 15 residues. Written as DNA, the CDR3 is TGTGCCAGCAGCCCCTCCCGAAGACAGGGTTTCCCCCAGCATTTT. The encoded protein is CASSPSRRQGFPQHF. The whole variable domain, remainder taken from reference TRBV5-4 and TRBJ1-5, is ETGVTQSPTHLIKTRGQQVTLRCSSQSGHNTVSWYQQALGQGPQFIFQYYREEENGRGNFPPRFSGLQFPNYSSELNVNALELDDSALYLCASSPSRRQGFPQHFGDGTRLSIL.

V and J are TRBV25-1 and TRBJ2-1; D unresolved. V was trimmed by 3 bases and J by 0 bases, leaving 9 bases between them. Germline V lookup: CDR1 MGHDK, CDR2 SYGVNS. This CDR3 comprises 15 residues. CDR3 sequence reads: CASSEGSFSYNEQFF. The CDR3 nucleotides read TGTGCCAGCAGTGAGGGCAGCTTCTCCTACAATGAGCAGTTCTTC.

V is TRBV4-3 and J is TRBJ2-7; TRBD2 matches 8 bases. Germline loops: CDR1 LGHNA, CDR2 YSLEER. There are 14 residues in the CDR3. The ends lost 4 bases at V and 7 bases at J; junction bases unmatched: 9. The CDR3 DNA is TGCGCCAGCAGCCCCCAAGGACTAGCTTCTGAGCAGTACTTC. Amino acids: CASSPQGLASEQYF.

CDR3 sequence (DNA): TGTGCCAGCAGCGGCCTCGAGCAGTACTTC. Encoded protein: CASSGLEQYF. The chain uses TRBV7-9 and TRBJ2-7, with D uncertain. The CDR3 totals 10 residues. V lost 5 bases to trimming and J lost 6 bases, with 5 bases between them. Germline CDR1 and CDR2: SEHNR and FQNEAQ (reference sequence).

The chain couples TRBV27 to TRBJ1-1, with no clear D. Per the germline V gene, CDR1 is MNHEY and CDR2 is SMNVEV (reference sequence). With 2 bases removed from V and 1 base from J, the gap between germline ends came to 11 bases. The CDR3 is 15 residues long. This CDR3 reads CASSLGFGENTEAFF. In nucleotides, the CDR3 is TGTGCCAGCAGTTTAGGGTTCGGGGAGAACACTGAAGCTTTCTTT.